A selection of T cell receptor beta chains follows, all from one sample in a study of blood T cell repertoires in COVID-19. The assay was immunoSEQ multiplex PCR, and TCRdb's table has in-frame clones only and misses some. The table has 60,000 to 70,000 clones, about 90% seen once. The sample consisted of peripheral blood. The receptors were sampled from a human donor with active COVID-19. The donor label of this sample is uncertain. CDR3s include the opening cysteine and the closing phenylalanine or tryptophan. Each record gives: clone size, V gene, J gene, CDR3 protein. Only some rows state a clone size, as once, few, many or a class for expanded clones.

NA	TRBV5-1	TRBJ1-2	CASSLEVGGRGYTF
once	TRBV7-2	TRBJ2-5	CASSLAATGGPQETQYF
NA	TRBV28	TRBJ2-7	CASSLQAQQYF
NA	TRBV21-1	TRBJ2-7	CASSKSAGGKYEQYF
NA	TRBV5-4	TRBJ2-2	CASSLATTNTGELFF
NA	TRBV14	TRBJ2-3	CASSQGASGGGTDTQYF
NA	TRBV15	TRBJ2-3	CATSLGGGREFGDTQYF
NA	TRBV11-2	TRBJ2-7	CASSWAGANEQYF
NA	TRBV28	TRBJ1-2	CASKTGIYGYTF
NA	TRBV15	TRBJ2-7	CATSRGQGQGYEQYF